A selection of T cell receptor beta chains follows, all from one sample in a study of cytomegalovirus exposure and HLA in healthy donors. Libraries were prepared by immunoSEQ multiplex PCR; TCRdb keeps only in-frame clonotypes and omits some of them. The table shows around 65,000 clones, with 55% to 65% occurring only once. Specimen: PBMCs. The receptors here all came from a man aged 25-45 years in good health and CMV-seronegative. The conserved cysteine and the conserved F or W are not part of the CDR3 here.

CDR3 length: 13; V gene: TRBV9; CDR3 protein: ASSVQAGGYNEQF
CDR3 length: 13; V gene: TRBV7-8; CDR3 protein: ASSLKGQNNEKLF
CDR3 length: 13; V gene: TRBV4-1; CDR3 protein: ASSHPYRRQETQY
CDR3 length: 13; V gene: TRBV6-1; CDR3 protein: ASSDGGIFGSPLH
CDR3 length: 12; V gene: TRBV6-4; CDR3 protein: ASSLDWSTDTQY
CDR3 length: 13; V gene: TRBV7-7; CDR3 protein: ASSLDSGFQETQY
CDR3 length: 13; V gene: TRBV2; CDR3 protein: ASSAGGEPGNTIY
CDR3 length: 11; V gene: TRBV7-9; CDR3 protein: ASSPVWNTEAF
CDR3 length: 13; V gene: TRBV7-9; CDR3 protein: ASSLVSRGPAGQY
CDR3 length: 15; V gene: TRBV5-6; CDR3 protein: ASSSTPRGTWNYEQY
CDR3 length: 9; V gene: TRBV11-1; CDR3 protein: ASSSSLVQY
CDR3 length: 10; V gene: TRBV5-1; CDR3 protein: ASSLNSDTQY
CDR3 length: 13; V gene: TRBV2; CDR3 protein: ASSPERQGEEKLF
CDR3 length: 14; V gene: TRBV9; CDR3 protein: ASSLRWGAGANVLT